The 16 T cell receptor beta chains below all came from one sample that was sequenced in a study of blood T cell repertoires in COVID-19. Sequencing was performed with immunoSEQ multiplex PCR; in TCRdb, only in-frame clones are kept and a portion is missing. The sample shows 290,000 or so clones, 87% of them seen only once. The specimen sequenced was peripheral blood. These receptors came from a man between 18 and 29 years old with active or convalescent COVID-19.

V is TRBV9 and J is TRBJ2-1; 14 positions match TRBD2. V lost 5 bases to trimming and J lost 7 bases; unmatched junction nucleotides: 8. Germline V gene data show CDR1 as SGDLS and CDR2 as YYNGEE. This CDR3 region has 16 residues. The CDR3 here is CASSYGLAGGFNEQFF. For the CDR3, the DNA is TGTGCCAGCAGTTATGGACTAGCGGGAGGTTTTAATGAGCAGTTCTTC.

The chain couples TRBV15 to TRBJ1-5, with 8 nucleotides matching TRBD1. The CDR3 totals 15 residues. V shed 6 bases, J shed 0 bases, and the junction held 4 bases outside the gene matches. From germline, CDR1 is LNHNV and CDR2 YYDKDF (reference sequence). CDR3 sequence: CATRKGQASNQPQHF. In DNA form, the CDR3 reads TGTGCCACCAGAAAGGGACAGGCTAGCAATCAGCCCCAGCATTTT.

The CDR3 nucleotides read TGTGCCAGCAGCTTGGCGGGACAGGGTGCCTATGGCTACACCTTC. Translated: CASSLAGQGAYGYTF. This chain joins TRBV5-4 and TRBJ1-2; TRBD1 aligns across 9 bases. Germline V gene data show CDR1 as SGHNT and CDR2 as YYREEE (reference sequence). CDR3 size: 15 residues. Trimming took 0 bases from V and 4 from J; bases not matched to a gene: 4.

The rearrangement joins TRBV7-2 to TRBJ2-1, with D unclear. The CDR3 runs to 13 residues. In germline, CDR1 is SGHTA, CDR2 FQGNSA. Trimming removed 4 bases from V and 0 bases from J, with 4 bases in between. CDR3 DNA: TGTGCCAGCAGCTCCAGCTCCTACAATGAGCAGTTCTTC. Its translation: CASSSSSYNEQFF.

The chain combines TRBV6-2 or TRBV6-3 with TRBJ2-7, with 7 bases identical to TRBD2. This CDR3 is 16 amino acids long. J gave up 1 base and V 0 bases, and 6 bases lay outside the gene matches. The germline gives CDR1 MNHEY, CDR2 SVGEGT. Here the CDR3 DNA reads TGTGCCAGCAGTTACTCCGGGACTATCCGTTCCTACGAGCAGTACTTC. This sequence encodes CASSYSGTIRSYEQYF.

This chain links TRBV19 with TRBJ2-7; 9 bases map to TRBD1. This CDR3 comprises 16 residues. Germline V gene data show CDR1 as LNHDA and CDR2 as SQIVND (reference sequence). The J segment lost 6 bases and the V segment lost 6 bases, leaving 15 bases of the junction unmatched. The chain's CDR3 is CASSLPGQGKNGEQYF. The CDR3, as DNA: TGTGCCAGTAGCCTCCCGGGACAGGGAAAGAACGGCGAGCAGTACTTC.

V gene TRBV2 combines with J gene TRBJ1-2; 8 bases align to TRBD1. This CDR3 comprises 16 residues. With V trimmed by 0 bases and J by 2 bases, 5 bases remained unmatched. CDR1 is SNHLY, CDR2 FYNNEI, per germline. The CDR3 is CASSEAGGQANYGYTF. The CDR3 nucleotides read TGTGCCAGCAGTGAAGCGGGGGGACAGGCAAACTATGGCTACACCTTC.

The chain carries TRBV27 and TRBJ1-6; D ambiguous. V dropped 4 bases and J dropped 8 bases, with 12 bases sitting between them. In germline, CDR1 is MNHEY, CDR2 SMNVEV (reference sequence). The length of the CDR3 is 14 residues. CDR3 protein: CASSYYGLDSPLHF. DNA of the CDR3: TGTGCCAGCAGTTATTACGGACTCGATTCACCCCTCCACTTT.

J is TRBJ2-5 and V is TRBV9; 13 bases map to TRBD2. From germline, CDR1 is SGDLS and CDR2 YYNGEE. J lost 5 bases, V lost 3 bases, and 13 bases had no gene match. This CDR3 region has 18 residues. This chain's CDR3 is CASSATTSGGLPRETQYF. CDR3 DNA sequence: TGTGCCAGCAGCGCGACGACTAGCGGGGGGCTCCCACGGGAGACCCAGTACTTC.

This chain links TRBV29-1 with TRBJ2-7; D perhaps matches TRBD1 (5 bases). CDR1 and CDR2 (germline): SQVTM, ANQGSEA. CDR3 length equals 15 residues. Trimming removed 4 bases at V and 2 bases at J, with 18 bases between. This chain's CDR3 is CSVGEQETNTYEQYF. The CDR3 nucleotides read TGCAGCGTTGGAGAACAGGAGACGAATACCTACGAGCAGTACTTC.

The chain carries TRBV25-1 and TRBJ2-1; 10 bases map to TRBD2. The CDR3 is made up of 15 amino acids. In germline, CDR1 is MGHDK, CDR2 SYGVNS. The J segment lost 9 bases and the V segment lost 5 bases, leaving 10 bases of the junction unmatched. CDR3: CASSLPGLASTEQFF. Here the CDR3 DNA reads TGTGCCAGCAGTTTACCGGGACTAGCGTCTACTGAGCAGTTCTTC.

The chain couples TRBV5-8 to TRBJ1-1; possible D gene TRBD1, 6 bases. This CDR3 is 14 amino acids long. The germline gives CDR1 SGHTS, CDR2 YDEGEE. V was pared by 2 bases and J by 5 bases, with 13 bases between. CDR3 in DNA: TGTGCCAGCAGCTTTGAACAGGGTGTGACTGAAGCTTTCTTT. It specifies CASSFEQGVTEAFF.

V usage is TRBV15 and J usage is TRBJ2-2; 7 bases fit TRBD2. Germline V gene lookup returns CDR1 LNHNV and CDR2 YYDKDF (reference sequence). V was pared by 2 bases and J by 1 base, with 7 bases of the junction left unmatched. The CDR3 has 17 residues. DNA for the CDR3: TGTGCCACCAGCAGACCTTTGGGCGGGAGGAACACCGGGGAGCTGTTTTTT. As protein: CATSRPLGGRNTGELFF.

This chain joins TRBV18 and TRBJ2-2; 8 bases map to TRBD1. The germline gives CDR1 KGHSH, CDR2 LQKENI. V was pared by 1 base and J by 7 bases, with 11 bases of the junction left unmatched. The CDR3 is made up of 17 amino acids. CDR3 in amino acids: CASSPQGTGLSVGELFF. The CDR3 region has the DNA TGTGCCAGCTCACCACAGGGGACAGGATTATCAGTCGGGGAGCTGTTTTTT.

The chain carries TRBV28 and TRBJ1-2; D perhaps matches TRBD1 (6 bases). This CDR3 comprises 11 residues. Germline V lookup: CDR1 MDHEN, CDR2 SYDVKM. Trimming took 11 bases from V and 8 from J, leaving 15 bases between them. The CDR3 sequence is CALYRGGGYTF. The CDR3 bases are TGTGCCCTTTACCGGGGGGGCGGCTACACCTTC.

CDR3 bases: TGTGCCAGCACCCACATCGCGGGACAGGGGATCGGGGAGCTGTTTTTT. Translated, it gives CASTHIAGQGIGELFF. The V gene is TRBV7-2, the J gene TRBJ2-2; TRBD1 agrees at 10 bases. Trimming cost V 7 bases and J 7 bases; bases outside gene matches: 12. Germline V lookup: CDR1 SGHTA, CDR2 FQGNSA. The CDR3 is made up of 16 amino acids.